This T cell receptor beta chain was observed in a study of shared clonotypes between healthy human individuals. Broader study findings: The donor pool, a small one, limited the genetic and exposure-history diversity represented.

Germline assignment: CDR1 SGHTA and CDR2 FQGNSA. There are 15 residues in the CDR3. Trimming took off 5 bases at V and 2 bases at J, with 15 bases between the two ends. Profiling relied on immunoSEQ multiplex PCR, and the TCRdb table lists in-frame clones only, not all of them. Of 2,500,000 or so clones in the sample, 85% to 95% were seen once. Of note for this clone: Its antigen is unknown.

J is TRBJ1-2 and V is TRBV7-2; TRBD1 is a possible D gene (6 bases). The receptor was isolated from a man aged 18 to 29 in good health. Some clones in this sample may be carry-over from other donors' samples. Sequenced material: naive CD4+ T cells from PBMCs. Subset: CD45RA+ positively selected. In DNA, the CDR3 is TGTGCCAGCAGCCTGGTCGGCAGGGGAAACTATGGCTACACCTTC. This encodes CASSLVGRGNYGYTF.